This TCR beta chain was captured by sequencing in a study of T cell responses to AZD1222 COVID-19 vaccine. Study-level points and caveats: Reportedly, close to half of spike-specific TCRs are directed against unmutated variant regions. At baseline, seropositivity was found in only a handful of AZD1222 recipients.

Clones were read by immunoSEQ multiplex PCR, and TCRdb kept only the in-frame ones, dropping some. Counted here are some 110,000 clones, approximately 90% occurring once; the ten biggest clones make up about 3%. The J segment lost 2 bases and the V segment lost 3 bases, leaving 6 bases of the junction unmatched. Germline CDR1 LGHDT, CDR2 YNNKEL (reference sequence). CDR3 length equals 16 residues. About this clone: Its antigen remains unknown.

The sample consisted of peripheral blood, taken on day 0 of AZD1222 vaccination. The TCR originated in an adult in good health. The chain joins TRBV3-1 (or the pseudogene TRBV3-2) to TRBJ1-5, with 8 bases fitting TRBD1. The CDR3 here is CASSHGQGVGNQPQHF. The CDR3 bases are TGTGCCAGCAGCCACGGACAGGGAGTGGGCAATCAGCCCCAGCATTTT.